The TCR beta chain described here comes from a study of blood T cell repertoires in COVID-19. As for the study in general: PBMCs, B-cell-depleted T cells, or T cells were the source of the cDNA or gDNA that made up the material.

V was trimmed by 6 bases and J by 0 bases, leaving 12 bases between them. The CDR3 has 15 residues. Per germline, CDR1 MNHEY and CDR2 SVGAGI. Profiling relied on immunoSEQ multiplex PCR, and the TCRdb table lists in-frame clones only, not all of them. This table has around 190,000 clones, approximately 75% appearing once. The TCR originated in a man aged 40-49 years who had recovered from COVID-19. Source material: PBMCs or T cells enriched from blood (not recorded which). J is TRBJ2-1 and V is TRBV6-5, with D possibly TRBD2 on 6 matching bases. The CDR3 loop reads CASRGGVSSYNEQFF. CDR3 coding DNA: TGTGCCAGCAGAGGAGGGGTGAGCTCCTACAATGAGCAGTTCTTC.